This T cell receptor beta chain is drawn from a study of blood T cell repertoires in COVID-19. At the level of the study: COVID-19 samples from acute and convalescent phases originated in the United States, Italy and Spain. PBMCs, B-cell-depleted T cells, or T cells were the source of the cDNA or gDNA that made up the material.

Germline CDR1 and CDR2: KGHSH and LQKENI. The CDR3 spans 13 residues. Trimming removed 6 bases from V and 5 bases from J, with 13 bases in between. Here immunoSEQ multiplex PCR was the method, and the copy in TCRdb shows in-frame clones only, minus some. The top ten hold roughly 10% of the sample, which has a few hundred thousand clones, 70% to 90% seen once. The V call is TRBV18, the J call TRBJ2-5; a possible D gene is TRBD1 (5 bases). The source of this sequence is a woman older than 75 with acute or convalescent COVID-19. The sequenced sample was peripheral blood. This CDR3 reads CASSPGQMETQYF. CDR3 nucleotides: TGTGCCAGCTCTCCCGGACAAATGGAGACCCAGTACTTC.